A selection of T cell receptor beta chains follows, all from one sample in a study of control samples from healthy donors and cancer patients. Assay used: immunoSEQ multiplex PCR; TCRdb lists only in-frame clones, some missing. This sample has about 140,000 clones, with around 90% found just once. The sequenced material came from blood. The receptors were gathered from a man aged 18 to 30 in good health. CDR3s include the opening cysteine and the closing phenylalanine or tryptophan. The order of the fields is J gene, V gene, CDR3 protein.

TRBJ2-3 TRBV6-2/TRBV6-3 CASSDGLASTDTQYF
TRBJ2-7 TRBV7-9 CASSSTVPGKNYEQYF
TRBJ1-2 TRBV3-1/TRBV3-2 CASSHNNNYGYTF
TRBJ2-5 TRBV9 CASSPDPQETQYF
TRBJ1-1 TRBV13 CASSLGGGYTEAFF
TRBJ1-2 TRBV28 CASSERTGANYGYTF
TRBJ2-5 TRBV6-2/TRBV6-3 CASSLTSGGAQETQYF
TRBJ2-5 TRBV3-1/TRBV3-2 CASRRRLAGGPVGETQYF
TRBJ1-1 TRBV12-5 CASGPRGAFF
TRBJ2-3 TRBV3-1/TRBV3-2 CASSLQRGGRTDTQYF
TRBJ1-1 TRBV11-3 CASSLFTNTEAFF
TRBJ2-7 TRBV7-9 CASRLPVGGSEQYF
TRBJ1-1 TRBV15 CATSWGQANTEAFF
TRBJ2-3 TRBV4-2 CASSRGGDNTDTQYF
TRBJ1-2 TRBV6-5 CASSYDRANYGYTF
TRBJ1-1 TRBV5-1 CASSLGPAMNTEAFF
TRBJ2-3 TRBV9 CASSVGQGRQYF
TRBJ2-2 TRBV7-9 CASPRGSGVNTGELFF
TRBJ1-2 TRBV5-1 CASSLARTGLDGYTF
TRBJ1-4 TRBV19 CASRTGTGDEKLFF
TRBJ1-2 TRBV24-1 CATSEPQGATGYGYTF
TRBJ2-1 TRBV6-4 CASSDSPSGGDEQFF
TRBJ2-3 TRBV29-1 CSVEDSGQTTDTQYF
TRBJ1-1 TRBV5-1 CASSAGTNTEAFF
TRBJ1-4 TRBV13 CASSQGAANEKLFF
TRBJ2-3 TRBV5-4 CASSLAGTTYTDTQYF